A single sample is the source of the 14 T cell receptor beta chains below, sequenced in a study of read filtering for tumor transcriptome and immune sequencing. This library used roughly 400 ng RNA and molecular barcoded adaptors spanning alpha/delta and beta/gamma chains. TCRdb re-called the reads with MiXCR, one entry per CDR3 protein. The sample carries 130,000 or so distinct CDR3 sequences, roughly an eighth recorded once. The sample comprised a population of CD138-negative cells sorted from bone marrow. These receptors all stem from a donor aged 40 or older with multiple myeloma.

Many counts were recorded for this clonotype. This chain links TRBV7-9 with TRBJ2-3; D uncertain. From germline, CDR1 is SEHNR and CDR2 FQNEAQ (reference sequence). The V and J ends lost 3 bases and 0 bases respectively, with 7 bases between them. This CDR3 is 14 amino acids long. In DNA, the CDR3 is TGTGCCAGCAGCTTTCGGGTTAGCACAGATACGCAGTATTTT. This gives the protein CASSFRVSTDTQYF.

The table lists this clonotype with many counts. The gene calls are TRBV5-1 and TRBJ2-7; D assignment may be TRBD1 or TRBD2 (5 bases each). V was cut by 4 bases and J by 3 bases, with 14 bases left in between. Germline-derived CDR1 and CDR2 are SGHRS and YFSETQ. The CDR3 runs to 14 residues. The CDR3 sequence: CASSQGTGSYEQYF. CDR3 bases: TGCGCCAGCAGCCAAGGGACCGGAAGCTACGAGCAGTACTTC.

This clonotype was found many times. J is TRBJ2-4 and V is TRBV7-2; D perhaps matches TRBD2 (6 bases). V lost 1 base and J 0 bases, leaving 19 bases between the germline ends. The germline gives CDR1 SGHTA, CDR2 FQGNSA. This CDR3 has 19 residues. This CDR3 is CASSLDGVGGILAKNIQYF. As DNA, the CDR3 is TGTGCCAGCAGCTTAGATGGGGTTGGCGGGATACTAGCCAAAAACATTCAGTACTTC.

Ten or more counts support this clonotype. The chain uses TRBV5-1 and TRBJ2-7, with D perhaps TRBD2 (5 bases). Trimming removed 0 bases at V and 7 bases at J, with 8 bases between. CDR3 length equals 12 residues. Germline CDR1 SGHRS, CDR2 YFSETQ. CDR3 DNA sequence: TGCGCCAGCAGCTTGGCGGAGGCAGAGCAGTACTTC. It codes for CASSLAEAEQYF.

The sample holds many counts of this clonotype. V and J are TRBV7-2 and TRBJ2-1, with D possibly TRBD2 on 5 matching bases. Germline CDR1 SGHTA, CDR2 FQGNSA. CDR3 length: 16 amino acids. V lost 2 bases to trimming and J lost 4 bases, with 15 bases between them. CDR3 sequence reads: CASSLFDGKPYNEQFF. DNA for the CDR3: TGTGCCAGCAGCTTATTTGACGGGAAGCCGTACAATGAGCAGTTCTTC.

Concerning this clonotype: Since a much larger clone is just one base distant, this may be a read error. J is TRBJ2-3 and V is TRBV29-1, with D uncertain. The CDR3 extends over 12 amino acids. Germline CDR1 and CDR2: SQVTM and ANQGSEA. In DNA, the CDR3 is TGCAGCGTTGGGACCCGGCCGGATACGCGGTATTTT. Its translation: CSVGTRPDTRYF.

This clonotype occurred many times. CDR3 DNA: TGTGCCAGCAGCTTAGGGCTAGCGGGAGGGACCAATGAGCAGTTCTTC. This encodes CASSLGLAGGTNEQFF. V usage is TRBV7-9 and J usage is TRBJ2-1; 12 bases match TRBD2. V trimming: 1 base; J trimming: 6 bases; junction bases outside the gene matches: 4. This CDR3 has 16 amino acids. CDR1 is SEHNR and CDR2 is FQNEAQ in the germline V gene (reference sequence).

This clonotype was seen ten or more times. V and J are TRBV7-2 and TRBJ2-7, with D possibly being TRBD2 (6 bases). The germline V gene has CDR1 SGHTA and CDR2 FQGNSA. Trimming left V 5 bases short and J 5 bases short, with 16 bases between. This CDR3 has 14 amino acids. The DNA of the CDR3 is TGTGCCAGCAGCCCCCACGGGAGTGGCAACGAGCAGTACTTC. Its protein product is CASSPHGSGNEQYF.

Turning to this clonotype: A much larger clone is a single base away; this may be a read error. The rearrangement joins TRBV30 to TRBJ2-6, with D hard to call. Trimming removed 5 bases from V and 1 base from J, with 15 bases in between. The CDR3 has 16 residues. The germline CDR1 and CDR2 sequences are GTSNPN and SVGIG (reference sequence). The CDR3 sequence: CAWGIVFRSGANVLTF. The CDR3 DNA reads as TGTGCCTGGGGTATCGTATTTCGGTCTGGGGCCAACGTCCTGACTTTC.

This chain uses TRBV11-2 with TRBJ2-1, with 13 bases matching TRBD2. The CDR3 contains 16 residues. The germline CDR1 and CDR2 sequences are SGHAT and FQNNGV. J lost 7 bases, V lost 1 base, and 4 bases had no gene match. The CDR3 bases are TGTGCCAGCAGCTTAGTTGGGACTAGCGGGAAGAATGAGCAGTTCTTC. Translated: CASSLVGTSGKNEQFF. The whole variable domain, filled in from reference TRBV11-2 and TRBJ2-1, reads EAGVAQSPRYKIIEKRQSVAFWCNPISGHATLYWYQQILGQGPKLLIQFQNNGVVDDSQLPKDRFSAERLKGVDSTLKIQPAKLEDSAVYLCASSLVGTSGKNEQFFGPGTRLTVL.

This clonotype was seen many times. The chain couples TRBV4-2 to TRBJ1-5; D remains ambiguous. Germline CDR1 and CDR2: LGHNA and YNFKEQ. This CDR3 comprises 14 residues. Between the trimmed V and J ends, which lost 0 bases and 2 bases, there was a span of 5 bases. The CDR3 DNA follows: TGTGCCAGCAGCCAAGAGTCAGGCAATCAGCCCCAGCATTTT. Translated, it gives CASSQESGNQPQHF.

This clonotype was seen ten or more times. The V and J genes are TRBV24-1 and TRBJ2-2; D is ambiguous. Germline CDR1 is KGHDR and CDR2 is SFDVKD. This CDR3 region has 15 residues. V dropped 7 bases and J dropped 1 base, with 12 bases sitting between them. CDR3 bases: TGTGCCACCAGCCCCTTGCGCGGGAACACCGGGGAGCTGTTTTTT. Residues: CATSPLRGNTGELFF.

The rearrangement links TRBV20-1 to TRBJ1-1; a possible D gene is TRBD1 (6 bases). V was cut by 0 bases and J by 2 bases, with 13 bases left in between. In germline, CDR1 is DFQATT, CDR2 SNEGSKA (reference sequence). CDR3 length: 15 residues. Here the CDR3 reads CSARDWSGVNTEAFF. In DNA form, the CDR3 reads TGCAGTGCTAGAGATTGGTCAGGGGTTAACACTGAAGCTTTCTTT.

There are many counts of this clonotype. V gene TRBV6-5 combines with J gene TRBJ2-3, with 7 positions matching TRBD1. V lost 5 bases, J lost 1 base, and 30 bases stayed unmatched. Germline lookup yields CDR1 MNHEY and CDR2 SVGAGI. CDR3 length: 23 residues. The CDR3 region has the DNA TGTGCCAGCAGTCCCACACTTGCACCGGGACAGCCGGGTTGGATCGAGGGCACAGATACGCAGTATTTT. It is translated as CASSPTLAPGQPGWIEGTDTQYF.